This entry is about one T cell receptor beta chain. The CDR3 runs to 22 residues. Trimming stripped 4 bases from V and 0 bases from J, with 31 bases between. Germline V lookup: CDR1 LGHNA, CDR2 YNFKEQ. These data belong to a study of CD8 T cells in Susac syndrome. A quantity of about 0.45 to 1 ug RNA underwent reverse transcription using random hexamers. One entry per CDR3 protein results from TCRdb running MiXCR on the immunoSEQ multiplex PCR reads. The repertoire includes about 430,000 distinct CDR3 sequences, approximately 85% of them detected once, and about 0.1% sits in the top ten. This chain joins TRBV4-2 and TRBJ2-4; D is possibly TRBD1 or TRBD2 (6 bases each). The sequence came from a human donor with multiple sclerosis. Sequenced sample: CD8+ T cells from PBMCs. CDR3 sequence: CASSRLIEGRLGGGKAKNIQYF. CDR3 DNA sequence: TGTGCCAGCAGCCGCCTCATTGAGGGGAGATTAGGAGGGGGAAAAGCCAAAAACATTCAGTACTTC.